The 8 T cell receptor beta chains below all came from one sample that was sequenced in a study of blood T cell repertoires in COVID-19. Only in-frame clones appear in the TCRdb table, and some are missing; sequencing was by immunoSEQ multiplex PCR. The table has hundreds of thousands of clones, around 90% seen once. Material for sequencing was PBMCs or T cells enriched from blood (not recorded which). The receptors derive from a middle-aged woman who had recovered from COVID-19.

The chain uses TRBV7-2 and TRBJ2-4; D gene unclear. Germline CDR1 is SGHTA and CDR2 is FQGNSA. Trimming cost V 5 bases and J 7 bases, with 18 bases left between them. CDR3 size: 15 residues. CDR3 sequence reads: CASSNSLVGDNIQYF. CDR3 sequence (DNA): TGTGCCAGCAGCAATAGCTTGGTTGGAGACAACATTCAGTACTTC.

V gene TRBV2 combines with J gene TRBJ2-1; a weak D match, TRBD2 (5 bases). This CDR3 is built from 15 residues. The germline V gene has CDR1 SNHLY and CDR2 FYNNEI. V was shortened by 5 bases and J by 0 bases, with 11 bases between the two germline ends. CDR3 sequence (DNA): TGTGCCAGCAGTTTAGCGCGAAGCTCCTACAATGAGCAGTTCTTC. Translating gives CASSLARSSYNEQFF.

As for this clone: This sample includes further DNA sequences coding for the same CDR3. The chain carries TRBV7-2 and TRBJ2-7; TRBD1 aligns across 11 bases. This CDR3 comprises 15 residues. Germline V gene data show CDR1 as SGHTA and CDR2 as FQGNSA. V lost 5 bases and J lost 3; bases outside the gene matches: 6. The DNA for the CDR3 is TGTGCCAGCAGCCCTGGACAGGGGGCGGGCTACGAGCAGTACTTC. This sequence encodes CASSPGQGAGYEQYF. Filled out from reference TRBV7-2 and TRBJ2-7, the complete variable domain reads GAGVSQSPSNKVTEKGKDVELRCDPISGHTALYWYRQSLGQGLEFLIYFQGNSAPDKSGLPSDRFSAERTGGSVSTLTIQRTQQEDSAVYLCASSPGQGAGYEQYFGPGTRLTVT.

The chain joins TRBV5-8 to TRBJ2-4, with TRBD1 as a possible D gene (6 bases). The germline V and J ends were trimmed by 1 base and 9 bases, with 14 bases remaining between them. This CDR3 has 14 residues. The germline V gene has CDR1 SGHTS and CDR2 YDEGEE. The CDR3 DNA sequence: TGTGCCAGCAGCTTGTGGCCAGGGACACGCATTCAGTACTTC. Translating gives CASSLWPGTRIQYF.

The CDR3 is CASSLAGTGDFTGELFF. The CDR3 DNA follows: TGTGCCAGCAGTTTAGCCGGGACAGGGGACTTCACCGGGGAGCTGTTTTTT. The chain is built from TRBV28 and TRBJ2-2, with 10 bases fitting TRBD1. V lost 2 bases and J lost 4; bases outside the gene matches: 7. The CDR3 spans 17 residues. Germline loops: CDR1 MDHEN, CDR2 SYDVKM.

The chain uses TRBV30 and TRBJ2-1, with 12 bases that match TRBD2. The CDR3 has 21 residues. V lost 0 bases to trimming and J lost 3 bases; unmatched junction nucleotides: 18. In germline, CDR1 is GTSNPN, CDR2 SVGIG (reference sequence). CDR3 coding DNA: TGTGCCTGGAGTGTACTGGGTCCGGGACTAGCGGGTTCAGGGGGCTACAATGAGCAGTTCTTC. It yields the protein CAWSVLGPGLAGSGGYNEQFF.

This chain connects TRBV28 to TRBJ1-5, with D possibly TRBD1 on 5 matching bases. Trimming stripped 2 bases from V and 7 bases from J, with 12 bases between. The length of the CDR3 is 14 residues. Germline V CDR1 and CDR2: MDHEN, SYDVKM. The CDR3 DNA reads as TGTGCCAGCAGTTTAGGGGGAGGAGGACAGCCCCAGCATTTT. This gives the protein CASSLGGGGQPQHF.

This chain uses TRBV27 with TRBJ2-1, with D perhaps TRBD2 (5 bases). This CDR3 has 14 amino acids. V was pared by 3 bases and J by 8 bases, with 14 bases between. CDR1 MNHEY and CDR2 SMNVEV come from the germline V gene (reference sequence). The DNA for the CDR3 is TGTGCCAGCAGTTTTTACGGGCTAGCAGATGAGCAGTTCTTC. Its translation is CASSFYGLADEQFF.